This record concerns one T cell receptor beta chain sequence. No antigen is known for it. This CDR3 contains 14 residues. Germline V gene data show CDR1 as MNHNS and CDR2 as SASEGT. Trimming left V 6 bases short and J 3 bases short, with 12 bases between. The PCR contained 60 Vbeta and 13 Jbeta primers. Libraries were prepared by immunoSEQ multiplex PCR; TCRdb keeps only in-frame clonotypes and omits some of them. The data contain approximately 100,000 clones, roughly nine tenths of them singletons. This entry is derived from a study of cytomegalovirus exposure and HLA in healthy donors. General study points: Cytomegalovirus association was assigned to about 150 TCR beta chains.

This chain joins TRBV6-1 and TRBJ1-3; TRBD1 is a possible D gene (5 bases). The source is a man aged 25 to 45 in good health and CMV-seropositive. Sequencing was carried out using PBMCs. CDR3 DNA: TGTGCCAGCAGGGACACAACCTTTGGAAACACCATATATTTT. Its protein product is CASRDTTFGNTIYF.